Below, one T cell receptor beta chain is given with its context. Its specificity is unknown. The J segment lost 3 bases and the V segment lost 6 bases, leaving 7 bases of the junction unmatched. Germline lookup yields CDR1 MNHEY and CDR2 SVGEGT. CDR3 length: 14 amino acids. Only in-frame clones appear in the TCRdb table, and some are missing; sequencing was by immunoSEQ multiplex PCR. This sample has 350,000 to 450,000 clones, with about 90% found just once. Regarding treatment: around 19 received Ad26.COV2.S at low or high dose, single or two shots; roughly 5 received placebo; per-sample allocation not given. The study sampled participants on day 63 after the first vaccine or placebo injection. This sample is part of a study of Ad26.COV2.S vaccination and SARS-CoV-2 variants. General observations from the study: Post-vaccination breadth of spike-specific CD8+ and CD4+ T cell responses was reportedly substantial.

The TCR comes from a person between 18 and 59 years old who received the Ad26.COV2.S COVID-19 vaccine or a placebo. The chain employs TRBV6-2 or TRBV6-3 and TRBJ1-2; TRBD1 aligns across 7 bases. Sequenced here: peripheral blood, sampled in a trial of Ad26.COV2.S vaccine versus placebo. CDR3 amino acids: CASRYPQGYYGYTF. The CDR3 DNA follows: TGTGCCAGCAGGTACCCACAGGGGTACTATGGCTACACCTTC.